These 2 T cell receptor beta chains came from one sample sequenced in a study of blood T cell repertoires in COVID-19. Repertoires were generated with immunoSEQ multiplex PCR, while TCRdb's copy carries only in-frame clones and drops some. There are approximately 150,000 clones in the sample; more than 85% occur only once, and 2% to 3% lies in the top ten. Source material: peripheral blood. All receptors come from a woman of 80 years or more with COVID-19, enrolled during active disease.

The chain has TRBV28 and TRBJ1-2; unclear D gene. V was trimmed by 4 bases and J by 2 bases, leaving 14 bases between them. Germline loops: CDR1 MDHEN, CDR2 SYDVKM. The CDR3 is 15 residues long. CDR3 sequence (DNA): TGTGCCAGCAGTTCCCGAGAGGTAGAAAACTATGGCTACACCTTC. Protein: CASSSREVENYGYTF.

The chain has TRBV28 and TRBJ1-5; unclear D gene. This CDR3 comprises 12 residues. Between the trimmed V and J ends, which lost 3 bases and 8 bases, there was a span of 8 bases. Germline V lookup: CDR1 MDHEN, CDR2 SYDVKM. CDR3 loop: CASSLRWKPQHF. CDR3 DNA sequence: TGTGCCAGCAGTTTGAGGTGGAAGCCCCAGCATTTT.